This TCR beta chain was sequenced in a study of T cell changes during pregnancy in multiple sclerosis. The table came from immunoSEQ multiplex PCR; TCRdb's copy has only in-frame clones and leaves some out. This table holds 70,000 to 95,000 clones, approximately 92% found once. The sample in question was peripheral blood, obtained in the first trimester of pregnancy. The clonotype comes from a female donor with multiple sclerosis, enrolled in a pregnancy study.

The CDR3 DNA reads as TGTGCCAGCTCACCAAAGGGGGGGTACTACAATGAGCAGTTCTTC. Translated: CASSPKGGYYNEQFF. The V and J genes are TRBV18 and TRBJ2-1; possibly TRBD2 for D (7 bases). The CDR3 has 15 amino acids. Trimming took off 2 bases at V and 3 bases at J, with 11 bases between the two ends. Germline CDR1 and CDR2: KGHSH and LQKENI.